The sequence of this T cell receptor beta chain was determined in a study of blood T cell repertoires in COVID-19. Study-level information: Collection of acute and convalescent COVID-19 samples took place in the United States, Italy and Spain. T cells, B-cell-depleted T cells, or PBMCs supplied cDNA or gDNA.

CDR1 is MNHEY and CDR2 is SMNVEV in the germline V gene (reference sequence). The CDR3 has 14 amino acids. Trimming cost V 2 bases and J 5 bases, with 12 bases left between them. Study members were between roughly 18 and 100 years old and lived in 25 or so US regions. Authors' processing steps: Amplification from reference gene primers served as the basis for estimated nucleated cell counts. Sequenced by immunoSEQ multiplex PCR; TCRdb stores in-frame clones only, minus some. That table furnishes V, J and clone size, whereas the DNA furnished D and trimming. The repertoire includes around 300,000 clones, around 90% of them detected once, and 3.5% to 4.5% sits in the top ten. The table lists this clone with a count of one.

Sequencing used PBMCs or T cells enriched from blood (not recorded which). This sequence originates from a woman aged 18-29 years with acute COVID-19. The rearrangement joins TRBV27 to TRBJ2-5, with D perhaps TRBD2 (5 bases). The CDR3, as DNA: TGTGCCAGCAGTTTAGCGGGTGGTTTGGAGACCCAGTACTTC. The encoded protein is CASSLAGGLETQYF.